This is a list of T cell receptor beta chains from one sample in a study of T cell repertoires in cytomegalovirus infection. These receptors have no identified antigens. Via MiXCR, TCRdb re-called the reads, giving one row per CDR3 protein. Of about 920,000 distinct CDR3 sequences detected, 31% appear once; the ten largest clones hold around 15%. This specimen consisted of cultured CD8+ T cells from PBMCs, obtained from culture after CMV antigen stimulation. These receptors were collected from a human donor in good health (CMV status not recorded). Some clones in this sample may be carry-over from other donors' samples. The CDR3 runs from the conserved cysteine through the conserved F or W. A D gene is named only where the DNA matches it firmly. Clone size, where shown, is once, few, many, or a class for clones that have expanded.

clone size	D gene	V gene	J gene	CDR3 DNA	CDR3 protein
NA	NA	TRBV6-6	TRBJ1-2	TGTGCCAGCAGTTACTCGGCGACAGAGATCTATGGCTACACCTTC	CASSYSATEIYGYTF
NA	TRBD1	TRBV20-1	TRBJ2-2	TGCAGTGCTAGACGACAGGGGTCGAACACCGGGGAGCTGTTTTTT	CSARRQGSNTGELFF
few	NA	TRBV6-5	TRBJ1-1	TGTGCCAGCAGTGGCGGATCGGGGGCTTTCTTT	CASSGGSGAFF
NA	NA	TRBV6-2/TRBV6-3	TRBJ1-5	TGTGCCAGCAGTTACGAGGTCACTCTAGCGAGCAATCAGCCCCAGCATTTT	CASSYEVTLASNQPQHF
few	NA	TRBV10-3	TRBJ1-4	TGTGCCATCAGGGACAGTGGGGAAAAACTGTTTTTT	CAIRDSGEKLFF
NA	NA	TRBV7-6	TRBJ2-5	TGTGCCAGCAGCACTGAGGGACCGACCAGGGAGACCCAGTACTTC	CASSTEGPTRETQYF
many	NA	TRBV7-2	TRBJ2-2	TGTGCCAGCAGCTTAGGACATCTTACCGGGGAGCTGTTTTTT	CASSLGHLTGELFF
NA	NA	TRBV7-6	TRBJ1-3	TGTGCCAGCAGCTCCCACACACACCCCTCTGGAAACACCATATATTTT	CASSSHTHPSGNTIYF
few	TRBD1	TRBV6-1	TRBJ1-4	TGTGCCACGATAGACAGGGTCGTCATGGGCGAAAAACTGTTTTTT	CATIDRVVMGEKLFF
NA	NA	TRBV6-1	TRBJ2-7	TGTGCCAGCAGTGAGCGGTACCTAACAGGGGAGCAGTACTTC	CASSERYLTGEQYF
NA	NA	TRBV27	TRBJ2-7	TGTGCCAGCAGTTTATCGGGGGCCATCGGGTCCTACGAGCAGTACTTC	CASSLSGAIGSYEQYF
few	NA	TRBV7-9	TRBJ2-1	TGTGCCAGCAGCCCCCAGGGTATCAATGAGCAGTTCTTC	CASSPQGINEQFF
few	NA	TRBV20-1	TRBJ2-5	TGCAGTGCTAGATTCTCTACGGTCCAAGAGACCCAGTACTTC	CSARFSTVQETQYF
NA	NA	TRBV9	TRBJ1-5	TGTGCCAGCAGCGTCACAGGGAGCGGCAATCAGCCCCAGCATTTT	CASSVTGSGNQPQHF
once	NA	TRBV6-1	TRBJ2-1	TGTGCCAGCAGTGAAAAGAGGGGTAGCAGGCTAAGCGATGAGCAGTTCTTC	CASSEKRGSRLSDEQFF
NA	NA	TRBV2	TRBJ1-4	TGTGCCAGCAGTGAATCTCCCCCGGGACCGTGGAAAGGAAAACTGTTTTTT	CASSESPPGPWKGKLFF
few	NA	TRBV7-2	TRBJ2-1	TGTGCCAGCAGCTCGCACGGGGGGCCGGGAAATGAGCAGTTCTTC	CASSSHGGPGNEQFF
few	TRBD1	TRBV6-5	TRBJ2-5	TGTGCCAGCAGATACAGGGGGATCGGGGAGACCCAGTACTTC	CASRYRGIGETQYF
NA	TRBD2	TRBV27	TRBJ2-7	TGTGCCAGCAGTTCCAGCGGGGGCCCGACCTACGAGCAGTACTTC	CASSSSGGPTYEQYF
NA	NA	TRBV7-9	TRBJ2-3	TGTGCCAGCAGCCCCGGGAGCATGGGGCCAGATACGCAGTATTTT	CASSPGSMGPDTQYF
once	NA	TRBV19	TRBJ1-5	TGTGCCAGTAGTATAGTACCCCGGGGCCAGCCCCAGCATTTT	CASSIVPRGQPQHF
NA	NA	TRBV27	TRBJ1-1	TGTGCCAGCAGGAGCAGTGGTTACACTGAAGCTTTCTTT	CASRSSGYTEAFF
NA	TRBD1	TRBV12-5	TRBJ1-1	TGTGCTAGTGGTTTCTCTCTTCCGGGACAGGGGTTCGACACTGAAGCTTTCTTT	CASGFSLPGQGFDTEAFF
NA	NA	TRBV2	TRBJ1-3	TGTGCCAGCAGTCCCAGCGAGATCTCTGGAAACACCATATATTTT	CASSPSEISGNTIYF
NA	TRBD1	TRBV29-1	TRBJ1-2	TGCAGCGTTGAAGATCGGTCTAGGGGGCGCGACTATGGCTACACCTTC	CSVEDRSRGRDYGYTF
few	TRBD1	TRBV29-1	TRBJ1-4	TGCAGCGTATACAGGGGCCCTACAACTAATGAAAAACTGTTTTTT	CSVYRGPTTNEKLFF
NA	TRBD2	TRBV14	TRBJ2-5	TGTGCCAGCAGCCAAGATCATGGCCCCGCGGGGGAACAAGAGACCCAGTACTTC	CASSQDHGPAGEQETQYF
NA	NA	TRBV7-6	TRBJ1-3	TGTGCCAGCAGCTACACGGACAGACTCTCTGGAAACACCATATATTTT	CASSYTDRLSGNTIYF
NA	NA	TRBV6-2/TRBV6-3	TRBJ1-5	TGTGCCAGCAGTTACGATCATAGCAATCAGCCCCAGCATTTT	CASSYDHSNQPQHF
NA	NA	TRBV6-5	TRBJ1-2	TGTGCCAGCAGTTACTCCCCGACGTATGGCTACACCTTC	CASSYSPTYGYTF
once	NA	TRBV12-3/TRBV12-4	TRBJ1-1	TGTGCCAGCAGTTTTTTAGTCTCATCTGGGGGTGCGAACACTGAAGCTTTCTTT	CASSFLVSSGGANTEAFF
NA	TRBD2	TRBV12-5	TRBJ2-1	TGTGCTAGTGGTTTAGAGGGACTAGATCTGCAGTTCTTC	CASGLEGLDLQFF
NA	NA	TRBV11-1	TRBJ1-1	TGTGCCAGCAGCTTAGTTTCCGCCAGGGAGACTGAAGCTTTCTTT	CASSLVSARETEAFF
NA	TRBD1	TRBV6-1	TRBJ1-1	TGTGCCAGCAGGAACAGGGGCACTGAAGCTTTCTTT	CASRNRGTEAFF
NA	NA	TRBV7-8	TRBJ1-1	TGTGCCAGCAGCGAAACCGGGACATTGAACACTGAAGCTTTCTTT	CASSETGTLNTEAFF
NA	NA	TRBV12-3/TRBV12-4	TRBJ2-1	TGTGCCAGCAGTTCTTCCATGTATAGCTCCTACAATGAGCAGTTCTTC	CASSSSMYSSYNEQFF
many	NA	TRBV12-3/TRBV12-4	TRBJ1-3	TGTGCCAGCAGTTTACCGGAGTCTGGAAACACCATATATTTT	CASSLPESGNTIYF
once	TRBD2	TRBV29-1	TRBJ2-1	TGCAGCGTCCCAATCTGGATAGCGGGGCTCAATGAGCAGTTCTTC	CSVPIWIAGLNEQFF
NA	NA	TRBV6-5	TRBJ2-6	TGTGCCAGCAGTTACTCGAGGCAGACCTTCTCTGGGGCCAACGTCCTGACTTTC	CASSYSRQTFSGANVLTF
few	NA	TRBV7-9	TRBJ2-3	TGTGCCAGCAGCTTAACGGCCTTGGGTACAGATACGCAGTATTTT	CASSLTALGTDTQYF
many	TRBD1	TRBV27	TRBJ2-3	TGTGCCAGCAGTCCCCGGGACAGGGACACAGATACGCAGTATTTT	CASSPRDRDTDTQYF
few	NA	TRBV12-3/TRBV12-4	TRBJ2-2	TGTGCCAGCAGTTCGGAGGGGTCAATGAACACCGGGGAGCTGTTTTTT	CASSSEGSMNTGELFF
NA	NA	TRBV7-9	TRBJ2-4	TGTGCCAGCAGCCTCCCAGAGAAGTTAGCCAAAAACATTCAGTACTTC	CASSLPEKLAKNIQYF
NA	NA	TRBV6-1	TRBJ1-4	TGTGCCAGCAGTGAAGGTTTTGCAACTAATGAAAAACTGTTTTTT	CASSEGFATNEKLFF
many	NA	TRBV7-6	TRBJ2-2	TGTGCCAGCAGCTTCAGGGGGGTTAGATCGACCGGGGAGCTGTTTTTT	CASSFRGVRSTGELFF
NA	TRBD2	TRBV19	TRBJ2-1	TGTGCCTCCCGCAACGGGCGGGGGGCCTACAATGAGCAGTTCTTC	CASRNGRGAYNEQFF
NA	NA	TRBV4-3	TRBJ2-1	TGCGCCAGCAGCCAAGACGGTCGTTTGGGGCAGTTCTTC	CASSQDGRLGQFF
many	NA	TRBV6-2/TRBV6-3	TRBJ2-2	TGTGCCAGCACTCTGGGCGGGGAGCTGTTTTTT	CASTLGGELFF
NA	TRBD1	TRBV5-6	TRBJ1-2	TGTGCCAGCAGCTCGCAGGGGGCGATTGGCTACACCTTC	CASSSQGAIGYTF
few	NA	TRBV7-6	TRBJ1-1	TGTGCCAGCAGCTCCCACGGACTGGCCACTGAAGCTTTCTTT	CASSSHGLATEAFF
few	NA	TRBV10-3	TRBJ1-1	TGTGCCATCAGTGAGTCATACGGGTGGGACACTGAAGCTTTCTTT	CAISESYGWDTEAFF
NA	TRBD1	TRBV4-1	TRBJ2-5	TGCGCCAGCAGCCAATGGACAGGGCAAGAGACCCAGTACTTC	CASSQWTGQETQYF
NA	TRBD2	TRBV12-3/TRBV12-4	TRBJ2-3	TGTGCCAACAGTTTTTACCCGGGGGGGCCTGTAGATACGCAGTATTTT	CANSFYPGGPVDTQYF
NA	NA	TRBV27	TRBJ1-1	TGTGCCAGCAGTCCAAAGGGGGGTACTGAAGCTTTCTTT	CASSPKGGTEAFF
once	TRBD1	TRBV5-8	TRBJ1-5	TGTGCCAGCAGCTTCGTGTATGGGACAGCCACGTATAGCAATCAGCCCCAGCATTTT	CASSFVYGTATYSNQPQHF
NA	NA	TRBV6-6	TRBJ2-2	TGTGCCAACAGTTACGGGGGAACCGGGGAGCTGTTTTTT	CANSYGGTGELFF
NA	TRBD1	TRBV19	TRBJ1-5	TGTGCCAGTAGGGCAAGGACAGGCGCTCAGCCCCAGCATTTT	CASRARTGAQPQHF
many	TRBD1	TRBV7-2	TRBJ1-5	TGTGCCAGCAGTTTCCAAGGACAGGGGGCTCATCAGCCCCAGCATTTT	CASSFQGQGAHQPQHF
few	TRBD1	TRBV12-3/TRBV12-4	TRBJ1-1	TGTGCCAGCAGTTTCCAGGGGGCCCCTGAAGCTTTCTTT	CASSFQGAPEAFF